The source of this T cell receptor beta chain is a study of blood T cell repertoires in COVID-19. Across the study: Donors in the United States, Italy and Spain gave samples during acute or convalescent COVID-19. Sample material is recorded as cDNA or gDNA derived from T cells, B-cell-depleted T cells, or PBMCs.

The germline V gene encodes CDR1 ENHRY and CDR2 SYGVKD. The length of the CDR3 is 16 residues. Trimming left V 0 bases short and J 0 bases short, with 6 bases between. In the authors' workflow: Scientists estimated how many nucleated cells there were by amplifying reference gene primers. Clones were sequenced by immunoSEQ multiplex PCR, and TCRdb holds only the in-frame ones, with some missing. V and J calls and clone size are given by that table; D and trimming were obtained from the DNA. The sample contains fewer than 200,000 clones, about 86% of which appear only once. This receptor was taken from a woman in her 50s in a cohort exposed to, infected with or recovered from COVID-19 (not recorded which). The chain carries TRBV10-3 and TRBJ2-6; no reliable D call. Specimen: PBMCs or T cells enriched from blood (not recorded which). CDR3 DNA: TGTGCCATCAGTGAGTCGTATCCCTCTGGGGCCAACGTCCTGACTTTC. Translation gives CAISESYPSGANVLTF.